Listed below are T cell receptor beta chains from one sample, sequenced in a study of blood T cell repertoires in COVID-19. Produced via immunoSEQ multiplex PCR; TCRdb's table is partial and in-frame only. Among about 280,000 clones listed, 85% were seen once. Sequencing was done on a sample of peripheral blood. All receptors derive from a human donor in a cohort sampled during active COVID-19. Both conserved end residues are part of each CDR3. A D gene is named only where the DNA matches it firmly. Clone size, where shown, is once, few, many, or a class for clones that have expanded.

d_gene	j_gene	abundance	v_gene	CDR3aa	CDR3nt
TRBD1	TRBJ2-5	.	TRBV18	CASSPIGQGQETQYF	TGTGCCAGCTCACCAATCGGACAGGGACAAGAGACCCAGTACTTC
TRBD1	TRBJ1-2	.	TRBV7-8	CASSRDRAANYGYTF	TGTGCCAGCAGCCGCGACAGGGCAGCTAACTATGGCTACACCTTC
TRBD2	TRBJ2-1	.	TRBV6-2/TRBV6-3	CASSYNRKRETNGGNEQFF	TGTGCCAGCAGTTACAATAGAAAGCGGGAGACGAATGGGGGGAATGAGCAGTTCTTC
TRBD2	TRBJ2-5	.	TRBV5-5	CASTPLAGGAETQYF	TGTGCCAGCACCCCCCTAGCGGGAGGAGCAGAGACCCAGTACTTC
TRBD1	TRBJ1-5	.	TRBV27	CARTGACSNQPQHF	TGTGCAAGGACAGGGGCGTGTAGCAATCAGCCCCAGCATTTT
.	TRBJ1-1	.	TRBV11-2	CASSSQGTTEAFF	TGTGCCAGCAGCTCCCAGGGTACCACTGAAGCTTTCTTT
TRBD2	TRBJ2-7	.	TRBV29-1	CSVELAGGRSTYYEQYF	TGCAGCGTTGAATTAGCGGGAGGCCGTAGCACGTACTACGAGCAGTACTTC
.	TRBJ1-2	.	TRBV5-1	CASSLAGYSGYTF	TGCGCCAGCAGCTTGGCAGGATATAGTGGCTACACCTTC
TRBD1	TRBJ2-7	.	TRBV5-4	CASSRQGVYEQYF	TGTGCCAGCAGCCGACAGGGGGTTTACGAGCAGTACTTC
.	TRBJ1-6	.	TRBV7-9	CASSATTDRDFNSPLHF	TGTGCCAGCAGCGCGACGACAGACCGAGATTTCAATTCACCCCTCCACTTT
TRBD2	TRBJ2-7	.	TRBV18	CASSGTRANEQYF	TGTGCCAGCTCCGGGACTAGAGCAAACGAGCAGTACTTC
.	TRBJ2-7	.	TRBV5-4	CASSPFAGESYEQYF	TGTGCCAGCAGCCCGTTTGCAGGGGAGAGCTACGAGCAGTACTTC
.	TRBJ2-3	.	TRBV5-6	CASSPGGFTDTQYF	TGTGCCAGCAGCCCCGGAGGGTTCACAGATACGCAGTATTTT
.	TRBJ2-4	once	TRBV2	CASSERAAKNIQYF	TGTGCCAGCAGTGAGAGGGCGGCCAAAAACATTCAGTACTTC
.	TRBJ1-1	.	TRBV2	CASSIPRGATEAFF	TGTGCCAGCAGTATCCCCCGGGGGGCCACTGAAGCTTTCTTT
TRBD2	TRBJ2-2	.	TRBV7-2	CASSLTSGNTGELFF	TGTGCCAGCAGCTTGACTAGCGGCAACACCGGGGAGCTGTTTTTT